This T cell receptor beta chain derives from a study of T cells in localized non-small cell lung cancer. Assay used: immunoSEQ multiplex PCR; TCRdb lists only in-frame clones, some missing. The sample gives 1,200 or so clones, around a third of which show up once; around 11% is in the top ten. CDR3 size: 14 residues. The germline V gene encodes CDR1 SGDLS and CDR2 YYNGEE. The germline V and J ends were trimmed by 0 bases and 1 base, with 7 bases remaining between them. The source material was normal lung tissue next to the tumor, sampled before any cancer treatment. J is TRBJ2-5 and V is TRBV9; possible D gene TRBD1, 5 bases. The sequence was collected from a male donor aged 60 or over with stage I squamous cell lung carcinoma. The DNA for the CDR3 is TGTGCCAGCAGCGTAGGACAGCGCCAAGAGACCCAGTACTTC. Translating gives CASSVGQRQETQYF.